Each of the 3 T cell receptor beta chains below was sequenced from the same sample in a study of cytomegalovirus exposure and HLA in healthy donors. The PCR contained 60 Vbeta and 13 Jbeta primers. TCRdb's copy holds only in-frame clones and misses some; the assay was immunoSEQ multiplex PCR. The profile shows 200,000 to 250,000 clones, under 80% of them singletons. Sequences were obtained from PBMCs. These receptors originate from a woman aged 25 to 39 in good health and CMV-seronegative.

The genes are TRBV18 and TRBJ1-2; D ambiguous. Germline loops: CDR1 KGHSH, CDR2 LQKENI. The CDR3 spans 14 residues. V lost 3 bases and J 0 bases, leaving 8 bases between the germline ends. The CDR3 is CASSPGRSNYGYTF. CDR3 nucleotides: TGTGCCAGCTCACCTGGGAGATCTAACTATGGCTACACCTTC.

The chain carries TRBV7-9 and TRBJ2-1, with D unresolved. Germline V lookup: CDR1 SEHNR, CDR2 FQNEAQ (reference sequence). Trimming stripped 5 bases from V and 6 bases from J, with 11 bases between. This CDR3 is built from 13 residues. The CDR3 is CASSQTGPNEQFF. CDR3 coding DNA: TGTGCCAGCAGCCAAACCGGTCCCAATGAGCAGTTCTTC. Full variable domain (rest looked up from reference TRBV7-9 and TRBJ2-1): DTGVSQNPRHKITKRGQNVTFRCDPISEHNRLYWYRQTLGQGPEFLTYFQNEAQLEKSRLLSDRFSAERPKGSFSTLEIQRTEQGDSAMYLCASSQTGPNEQFFGPGTRLTVL.

The CDR3: CASSVELAGRDTQYF. The CDR3 region has the DNA TGTGCCAGCAGCGTCGAACTAGCGGGTCGAGATACGCAGTATTTT. The V and J genes are TRBV9 and TRBJ2-3; 9 bases align to TRBD2. The CDR3 is made up of 15 amino acids. Germline V gene sequence: CDR1 SGDLS, CDR2 YYNGEE. V dropped 2 bases and J dropped 5; count of bases not matched to a gene: 6.